This entry lists 7 T cell receptor beta chains sequenced from one sample in a study of blood T cell repertoires in COVID-19. Produced via immunoSEQ multiplex PCR; TCRdb's table is partial and in-frame only. Counted here are over 150,000 clones, about 85% occurring once; the ten biggest clones make up more than 5.5%. The sample taken for sequencing was PBMCs or T cells enriched from blood (not recorded which). The receptors come from a middle-aged man who had recovered from COVID-19.

The rearrangement links TRBV6-5 to TRBJ1-5; TRBD1 is a possible D gene (6 bases). The CDR3 totals 13 residues. Trimming stripped 5 bases from V and 5 bases from J, with 10 bases between. Germline V lookup: CDR1 MNHEY, CDR2 SVGAGI. CDR3 protein: CASSTGTHQPQHF. Here the CDR3 DNA reads TGTGCCAGCAGTACCGGGACACATCAGCCCCAGCATTTT.

The chain has TRBV9 and TRBJ1-2; TRBD1 might be the D (5 bases). CDR1 is SGDLS, CDR2 YYNGEE, per germline. V lost 7 bases, J lost 6 bases, and 13 bases lay in between. The CDR3 contains 12 residues. The CDR3 reads CASGGAGNGYTF. For the CDR3, the DNA is TGTGCCAGCGGCGGAGCAGGGAATGGCTACACCTTC.

This CDR3 reads CATSSSLTRVGLTEAFF. The DNA of the CDR3 is TGTGCCACCAGCAGTTCCTTGACACGTGTTGGGTTGACTGAAGCTTTCTTT. The chain links TRBV15 to TRBJ1-1, with D unresolved. CDR1 and CDR2 (germline): LNHNV, YYDKDF (reference sequence). There are 17 residues in the CDR3. Trimming took 3 bases from V and 5 from J, leaving 22 bases between them.

The V gene is TRBV4-1, the J gene TRBJ2-3; 7 nucleotides align to TRBD2. The CDR3 is 15 amino acids. Trimming took 2 bases from V and 8 from J; bases not matched to a gene: 10. Germline V gene lookup returns CDR1 MGHRA and CDR2 YSYEKL. CDR3 in amino acids: CASSQPPFPGGTQYF. The CDR3 DNA reads TGCGCCAGCAGCCAACCTCCATTCCCGGGGGGTACGCAGTATTTT.

This clone was counted a single time. This chain joins TRBV4-1 and TRBJ2-1; 11 bases match TRBD2. Germline trimming cut 3 bases from V and 7 bases from J; bases unmatched to any gene: 8. This CDR3 is built from 16 residues. Germline V gene data show CDR1 as MGHRA and CDR2 as YSYEKL. In DNA, the CDR3 is TGCGCCAGCAGCCATATACTAGCGGGAGTGGGTAATGAGCAGTTCTTC. Translated: CASSHILAGVGNEQFF.

This sequence joins TRBV5-1 and TRBJ1-5, with 9 positions matching TRBD1. The trim removed 2 bases at V and 8 bases at J, leaving 5 bases unmatched. This CDR3 is built from 14 residues. CDR1 and CDR2 from the germline V gene are SGHRS and YFSETQ. The CDR3 bases are TGCGCCAGCAGCTTCGGGACAGGGAAGGAGCCCCAGCATTTT. This encodes CASSFGTGKEPQHF.

The V and J genes are TRBV10-3 and TRBJ1-1; D unresolved. Germline values: CDR1 ENHRY, CDR2 SYGVKD. The germline V and J ends were trimmed by 6 bases and 3 bases, with 8 bases remaining between them. The CDR3 loop spans 12 amino acids. The CDR3 sequence: CAIRNEDTEAFF. The CDR3 nucleotides are TGTGCCATCAGGAATGAGGACACTGAAGCTTTCTTT.